This T cell receptor beta chain appears in the sequencing data of a study of T cell responses to AZD1222 COVID-19 vaccine. Findings and caveats of the study: Among the donors, most were white British and more were female, and clonal diversity was possibly underestimated. Vaccine-related CD4 TCRs covered spike, predominating at 160-218 and 743-854.

Some clones are missing from TCRdb's copy, which holds only in-frame ones; the method was immunoSEQ multiplex PCR. The data hold about 140,000 clones, with roughly 90% observed a single time. Germline loops: CDR1 MNHEY, CDR2 SMNVEV (reference sequence). The CDR3 extends over 12 amino acids. Germline trimming cut 8 bases from V and 9 bases from J; bases unmatched to any gene: 6. Turning to this clone: What it binds is not known.

Here the sequenced sample was peripheral blood, taken on day 0 of AZD1222 vaccination. V and J are TRBV27 and TRBJ2-1; 8 positions agree with TRBD1. This clonotype was sampled from an adult in good health. The CDR3 here is CASAGGASEQFF. The CDR3 coding sequence is TGTGCCAGCGCAGGGGGCGCTTCTGAGCAGTTCTTC.